The clone carrying this T cell receptor beta chain occurred many times. This entry is derived from a study of neurological immune-mediated disorders. Trimming cost V 1 base and J 3 bases, with 7 bases left between them. Germline assignment: CDR1 SQVTM and CDR2 ANQGSEA. The CDR3 extends over 12 amino acids. The cDNA was synthesized by means of template-switch 5'RACE, which was carried out with 10-nucleotide random UMIs. Sequencing runs each yielded over 180 million TCR-beta sequences from 15-18 subjects. In TCRdb, the 5' RACE reads were re-called with MiXCR into one record per CDR3 protein. Altogether approximately 77,000 distinct CDR3 sequences are present, about 9.7% being singletons, with the ten largest covering 1.7%.

This TCR came from a man over 45 in good health. The chain joins TRBV29-1 to TRBJ2-7; D assignment may be TRBD1 or TRBD2 (5 bases each). Sequencing was carried out using PBMCs. This CDR3 is CSVEGDLYEQYF. CDR3 DNA sequence: TGCAGCGTTGAAGGGGACCTCTACGAGCAGTACTTC.